This T cell receptor beta chain was obtained from a study of cytomegalovirus exposure and HLA in healthy donors. Turning to the study itself: From about 200 million T cells, an earlier analysis saw under 140 million unique TCR beta sequences.

The CDR3 is 15 residues long. Trimming shortened V by 6 bases and J by 9 bases, and 18 bases separated the two germline ends. Per germline, CDR1 MGHRA and CDR2 YSYEKL. This clone was seen a few times. The antigen is not known. This PCR relied on a set of 60 Vbeta primers and 13 Jbeta primers. Sequencing was performed with immunoSEQ multiplex PCR; in TCRdb, only in-frame clones are kept and a portion is missing. The sample lists some 270,000 clones, roughly 80% occurring once. Study-level findings and limits: Rarity characterized most TCR sequences, yet some public TCRs appeared in many donors.

The TCR sequence derives from a girl aged 2 to 10 in good health and CMV-seronegative. The specimen was PBMCs. The chain uses TRBV4-1 and TRBJ1-6, with D possibly TRBD1 on 6 matching bases. As DNA, the CDR3 is TGCGCCAGCAGTCAGCGGTCAGGGGCTACTTCACCCCTCCACTTT. Its protein is CASSQRSGATSPLHF.